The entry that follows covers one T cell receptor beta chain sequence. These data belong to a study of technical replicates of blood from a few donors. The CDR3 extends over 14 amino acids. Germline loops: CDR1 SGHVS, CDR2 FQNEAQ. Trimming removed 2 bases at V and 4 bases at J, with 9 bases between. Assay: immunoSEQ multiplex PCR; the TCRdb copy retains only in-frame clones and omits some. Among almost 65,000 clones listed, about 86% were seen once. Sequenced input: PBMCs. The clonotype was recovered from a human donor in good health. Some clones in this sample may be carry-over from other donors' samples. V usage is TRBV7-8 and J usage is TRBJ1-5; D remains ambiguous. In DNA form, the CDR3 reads TGTGCCAGCAGCTTATACTCGGGAAATCAGCCCCAGCATTTT. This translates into CASSLYSGNQPQHF.